What follows are 32 T cell receptor beta chains derived from one specimen sequenced in a study of Ad26.COV2.S vaccination and SARS-CoV-2 variants. Treatment here: around 19 received Ad26.COV2.S at low or high dose, single or two shots; about 5 received placebo; per-sample allocation not given. Sampling took place 63 days after the first vaccine or placebo injection. Sequenced by immunoSEQ multiplex PCR; TCRdb stores in-frame clones only, minus some. The table has about 320,000 clones, around 83% seen once. The sample here was peripheral blood, taken in a trial of Ad26.COV2.S vaccine versus placebo. The receptors were gathered from a person between 18 and 65 years old who received the Ad26.COV2.S COVID-19 vaccine or a placebo.

The V gene is TRBV7-7, the J gene TRBJ2-3, with 7 nucleotides matching TRBD1. Germline V lookup: CDR1 SSHAT, CDR2 FNYEAQ (reference sequence). V shed 4 bases and J 3 bases; nucleotides not matched to a gene: 7. This CDR3 region has 15 residues. This CDR3 reads CASSSTGSGTDTQYF. Here the CDR3 DNA reads TGTGCCAGCAGCTCGACAGGGTCGGGAACAGATACGCAGTATTTT.

The chain uses TRBV27 and TRBJ1-1; D uncertain. The CDR3 extends over 13 amino acids. The V gene lost 4 bases and the J gene lost 0 bases, with 6 bases spanning the gap. Germline V CDR1 and CDR2: MNHEY, SMNVEV (reference sequence). As DNA, the CDR3 is TGTGCCAGCAGTTACCGTTTGAACACTGAAGCTTTCTTT. Protein: CASSYRLNTEAFF.

The chain has TRBV15 and TRBJ2-3; D might be TRBD1 or TRBD2, each matching 5 bases. Between the trimmed V and J ends, which lost 8 bases and 4 bases, there was a span of 13 bases. The CDR3 runs to 13 residues. Germline V gene sequence: CDR1 LNHNV, CDR2 YYDKDF (reference sequence). The CDR3 region has the DNA TGTGCCACCTCACGACGGGGCCCAGATACGCAGTATTTT. Protein sequence: CATSRRGPDTQYF.

The chain joins TRBV7-8 to TRBJ2-7; 7 bases are shared with TRBD1. V trimming: 5 bases; J trimming: 3 bases; junction bases outside the gene matches: 10. This CDR3 is built from 15 residues. Germline lookup yields CDR1 SGHVS and CDR2 FQNEAQ. The DNA for the CDR3 is TGTGCCAGCAGCCACCACAGACAGGGAAACTACGAGCAGTACTTC. This translates into CASSHHRQGNYEQYF.

The rearrangement links TRBV5-4 to TRBJ2-3; D is possibly TRBD1 or TRBD2 (5 bases each). Germline lookup yields CDR1 SGHNT and CDR2 YYREEE (reference sequence). V lost 1 base and J lost 5, with 11 bases in between. CDR3 length: 14 amino acids. The CDR3 DNA reads TGTGCCAGCAGCTTGAGAGGGGCGGTAGATACGCAGTATTTT. Its translation is CASSLRGAVDTQYF. Using reference TRBV5-4 and TRBJ2-3 for the parts outside the CDR3, the full variable domain is ETGVTQSPTHLIKTRGQQVTLRCSSQSGHNTVSWYQQALGQGPQFIFQYYREEENGRGNFPPRFSGLQFPNYSSELNVNALELDDSALYLCASSLRGAVDTQYFGPGTRLTVL.

The gene calls are TRBV5-1 and TRBJ1-3; D is perhaps TRBD1 (5 bases). The germline V and J ends were trimmed by 3 bases and 0 bases, with 13 bases remaining between them. The germline V gene has CDR1 SGHRS and CDR2 YFSETQ. This CDR3 has 16 amino acids. The CDR3 spells CASSSWDSSSGNTIYF. The CDR3 DNA reads TGCGCCAGCAGCTCTTGGGACTCCAGCTCTGGAAACACCATATATTTT.

The chain carries TRBV23-1 and TRBJ2-2, with D perhaps TRBD2 (6 bases). TRBV23-1 is designated an ORF whose function remains uncertain. The CDR3 is 15 amino acids. V was clipped by 10 bases and J by 4 bases, with 19 bases between them. The CDR3 coding sequence is TGCGCCATCTTCGGGGGTGAGAAAATCACCGGGGAGCTGTTTTTT. Protein: CAIFGGEKITGELFF.

The chain employs TRBV10-3 and TRBJ2-5; 10 bases map to TRBD2. V lost 6 bases and J lost 1; bases outside the gene matches: 5. The CDR3 runs 15 residues. The germline V gene has CDR1 ENHRY and CDR2 SYGVKD. In DNA form, the CDR3 reads TGTGCCATCAGATCTAGCGGGGGCCTCCAAGAGACCCAGTACTTC. Protein product: CAIRSSGGLQETQYF.

This clone was observed a handful of times. The chain uses TRBV9 and TRBJ2-1; 8 bases line up with TRBD2. This CDR3 contains 15 residues. V gave up 3 bases and J gave up 2 bases; unmatched junction bases: 4. Germline V gives CDR1 SGDLS, CDR2 YYNGEE. As DNA, the CDR3 is TGTGCCAGCAGCGCCCGGGGGGGAGCCTACAATGAGCAGTTCTTC. Translating it yields CASSARGGAYNEQFF.

With respect to this clone: A junction boundary mismatches the germline segment, possibly from a read error. The genes are TRBV5-6 and TRBJ2-7, with D unclear. The CDR3 loop spans 12 amino acids. CDR1 is SGHDT and CDR2 is YYEEEE in the germline V gene. The CDR3 loop is CASSLLSSHPSF. As DNA, the CDR3 is TGTGCCAGCAGCTTGTTATCAAGCCACCCTTCCTTC. The full variable domain, completed using reference TRBV5-6 and TRBJ2-7, is DAGVTQSPTHLIKTRGQQVTLRCSPKSGHDTVSWYQQALGQGPQFIFQYYEEEERQRGNFPDRFSGHQFPNYSSELNVNALLLGDSALYLCASSLLSSHPSFGPGTRLTVT.

This chain connects TRBV30 to TRBJ2-5; D remains unclear. V was pared by 2 bases and J by 4 bases, with 11 bases between. CDR1 GTSNPN and CDR2 SVGIG come from the germline V gene (reference sequence). The CDR3 spans 13 residues. The CDR3 sequence: CAWSFQVGETQYF. The CDR3 DNA sequence: TGTGCCTGGAGTTTTCAGGTTGGAGAGACCCAGTACTTC.

The rearrangement links TRBV6-5 to TRBJ2-1, with 9 bases identical to TRBD2. The trim removed 6 bases at V and 2 bases at J, leaving 5 bases unmatched. Looked up from germline, CDR1 is MNHEY and CDR2 is SVGAGI. There are 15 residues in the CDR3. CDR3 bases: TGTGCCAGCAGCCAAGCGGGGGGCCCCTACAATGAGCAGTTCTTC. This encodes CASSQAGGPYNEQFF.

This clone was detected only once. The rearrangement joins TRBV4-2 to TRBJ2-2, with 11 bases identical to TRBD2. With V trimmed by 0 bases and J by 1 base, 4 bases remained unmatched. CDR1 is LGHNA and CDR2 is YNFKEQ in the germline V gene. CDR3 size: 18 residues. CDR3 loop: CASSQDLAGGLNTGELFF. The CDR3 bases are TGTGCCAGCAGCCAAGATCTAGCGGGGGGCCTGAACACCGGGGAGCTGTTTTTT.

This clone occurred many times. The gene calls are TRBV5-1 and TRBJ1-3; no firm D call. Germline V lookup: CDR1 SGHRS, CDR2 YFSETQ. The V end was cut by 5 bases, the J end by 1 base, with 13 bases between. The CDR3 extends over 15 amino acids. The CDR3 coding sequence is TGCGCCAGCAGATCCCCAGGAGGATCTGGAAACACCATATATTTT. Translated, it gives CASRSPGGSGNTIYF.

The chain is built from TRBV3-1 (or the pseudogene TRBV3-2) and TRBJ2-2; tentatively, D is TRBD2 (7 bases). CDR3 length equals 18 residues. CDR1 and CDR2 (germline): LGHDT, YNNKEL (reference sequence). V was clipped by 1 base and J by 2 bases, with 17 bases between them. The CDR3 sequence is CASSQVAGDILNTGELFF. In nucleotides, the CDR3 is TGTGCCAGCAGCCAAGTTGCGGGGGACATCCTCAACACCGGGGAGCTGTTTTTT.

This chain connects TRBV3-1 (or the pseudogene TRBV3-2) to TRBJ1-3; D unresolved. From germline, CDR1 is LGHDT and CDR2 YNNKEL (reference sequence). With 4 bases removed from V and 4 bases from J, the gap between germline ends came to 11 bases. The CDR3 extends over 14 amino acids. The CDR3 sequence: CASSPSRAGNTIYF. CDR3 in DNA: TGTGCCAGCAGCCCCTCAAGGGCGGGAAACACCATATATTTT.

Comments on this clone: Additional DNA sequences in this sample encode the identical CDR3. The V call is TRBV29-1, the J call TRBJ1-1; D gene unclear. Germline loops: CDR1 SQVTM, CDR2 ANQGSEA. The CDR3 runs 11 residues. V was cut by 6 bases and J by 0 bases, with 5 bases left in between. The chain's CDR3 is CSVRLNTEAFF. The CDR3 nucleotides read TGCAGCGTAAGGTTGAACACTGAAGCTTTCTTT. Complete variable domain (other parts from reference TRBV29-1 and TRBJ1-1): SAVISQKPSRDICQRGTSLTIQCQVDSQVTMMFWYRQQPGQSLTLIATANQGSEATYESGFVIDKFPISRPNLTFSTLTVSNMSPEDSSIYLCSVRLNTEAFFGQGTRLTVV.

The chain combines TRBV6-1 with TRBJ1-4, with unresolved D. The germline V and J ends were trimmed by 7 bases and 0 bases, with 12 bases remaining between them. CDR3 size: 15 residues. Looked up from germline, CDR1 is MNHNS and CDR2 is SASEGT. The DNA of the CDR3 is TGTGCCAGCAAAGATCTACAGTCAACTAATGAAAAACTGTTTTTT. Protein sequence: CASKDLQSTNEKLFF.

The table lists this clone with a count of one. The chain employs TRBV10-2 and TRBJ1-1; a weak D match, TRBD1 (5 bases). Germline values: CDR1 WSHSY, CDR2 SAAADI. This CDR3 is built from 12 residues. Between the trimmed V and J ends, which lost 6 bases and 5 bases, there was a span of 10 bases. CDR3 coding DNA: TGCGCCAGCAGGAGCAGACAGACTGAAGCTTTCTTT. Translated, it gives CASRSRQTEAFF.

The rearrangement links TRBV7-9 to TRBJ1-1, with D unresolved. The CDR3 is 11 amino acids. The germline CDR1 and CDR2 sequences are SEHNR and FQNEAQ (reference sequence). Trimming took 5 bases from V and 4 from J, leaving 5 bases between them. DNA of the CDR3: TGTGCCAGCAGCCTGAGCACTGAAGCTTTCTTT. This codes for CASSLSTEAFF. Full variable domain (rest looked up from reference TRBV7-9 and TRBJ1-1): DTGVSQNPRHKITKRGQNVTFRCDPISEHNRLYWYRQTLGQGPEFLTYFQNEAQLEKSRLLSDRFSAERPKGSFSTLEIQRTEQGDSAMYLCASSLSTEAFFGQGTRLTVV.

The chain carries TRBV9 and TRBJ2-2; 9 bases agree with TRBD1. The junction had 7 bases not matched to a gene; V was cut back by 4 bases and J by 6 bases. Germline assignment: CDR1 SGDLS and CDR2 YYNGEE. This CDR3 has 15 residues. As DNA, the CDR3 is TGTGCCAGCAGCTTTTCCGGGACAGGGCCCGGGGAGCTGTTTTTT. This gives the protein CASSFSGTGPGELFF.

This chain joins TRBV5-1 and TRBJ1-1; TRBD1 aligns across 7 bases. Germline CDR1 is SGHRS and CDR2 is YFSETQ. The CDR3 spans 14 residues. The V gene end was trimmed by 4 bases and the J gene end by 2 bases; junction bases not matched to a gene: 5. CDR3 amino acids: CASSQRQGNTEAFF. Written as DNA, the CDR3 is TGCGCCAGCAGCCAGCGACAGGGCAACACTGAAGCTTTCTTT.

This chain links TRBV7-2 with TRBJ1-2; no firm D call. The CDR3 length is 14 residues. The V gene's germline CDR1 is SGHTA and CDR2 FQGNSA. V was shortened by 5 bases and J by 3 bases, with 13 bases between the two germline ends. CDR3 region: CASSERAGDYGYTF. The CDR3 DNA reads TGTGCCAGCAGCGAAAGGGCCGGGGACTATGGCTACACCTTC. The whole variable domain, filled in from reference TRBV7-2 and TRBJ1-2, reads GAGVSQSPSNKVTEKGKDVELRCDPISGHTALYWYRQSLGQGLEFLIYFQGNSAPDKSGLPSDRFSAERTGGSVSTLTIQRTQQEDSAVYLCASSERAGDYGYTFGSGTRLTVV.

This chain connects TRBV24-1 to TRBJ1-1, with a tentative D call TRBD1 (5 bases). Trimming left V 9 bases short and J 2 bases short, with 12 bases between. The CDR3 spans 13 residues. Germline assignment: CDR1 KGHDR and CDR2 SFDVKD. The DNA for the CDR3 is TGTGCCACCCGTTCCGGGACCAACACTGAAGCTTTCTTT. Amino acid sequence: CATRSGTNTEAFF.

This chain connects TRBV5-4 to TRBJ2-7; 8 bases align to TRBD1. The CDR3 runs to 14 residues. Per the germline V gene, CDR1 is SGHNT and CDR2 is YYREEE (reference sequence). V shed 4 bases, J shed 4 bases, and the junction held 7 bases outside the gene matches. CDR3 loop: CASSQPGQEYEQYF. DNA for the CDR3: TGTGCCAGCAGCCAACCGGGACAGGAGTACGAGCAGTACTTC.

The genes are TRBV12-3 or TRBV12-4 and TRBJ1-2; D is undetermined. Deletions cut 5 bases from V and 13 bases from J, with 20 bases between. The CDR3 covers 13 residues. CDR3 loop: CASSPTPIQVITF. The CDR3 DNA reads as TGTGCCAGCAGTCCTACCCCGATTCAGGTTATCACCTTC.

The table lists this clone with a few counts. Within the sample, other DNA sequences also encode this same CDR3. The chain combines TRBV7-9 with TRBJ1-1, with 7 bases matching TRBD1. CDR1 is SEHNR and CDR2 is FQNEAQ in the germline V gene (reference sequence). The CDR3 spans 13 residues. V gave up 4 bases and J gave up 4 bases; unmatched junction bases: 3. The CDR3 region has the DNA TGTGCCAGCAGCTCCCCAGGGGGCACTGAAGCTTTCTTT. This encodes CASSSPGGTEAFF.

The J gene is TRBJ1-2, the V gene TRBV5-4, with D perhaps matching TRBD1 (6 bases). From germline, CDR1 is SGHNT and CDR2 YYREEE (reference sequence). V lost 4 bases to trimming and J lost 0 bases, with 16 bases between them. There are 16 residues in the CDR3. The DNA for the CDR3 is TGTGCCAGCAGCAAGGGGGGCAGGGCCTCTAACTATGGCTACACCTTC. Encoded protein: CASSKGGRASNYGYTF.

The chain couples TRBV2 to TRBJ1-5, with D hard to call. Germline V CDR1 and CDR2: SNHLY, FYNNEI. This CDR3 has 13 residues. V was clipped by 6 bases and J by 0 bases, with 6 bases between them. DNA for the CDR3: TGTGCCAGCAGAATATATAGCAATCAGCCCCAGCATTTT. It encodes CASRIYSNQPQHF.

The CDR3 loop is CASSDRSGNEQFF. Here the CDR3 DNA reads TGTGCCAGCAGCGACAGATCCGGCAATGAGCAGTTCTTC. The chain recombines TRBV7-2 with TRBJ2-1; weak D call: TRBD1 (5 bases). Trimming left V 5 bases short and J 6 bases short, with 11 bases between. The CDR3 totals 13 residues. From germline, CDR1 is SGHTA and CDR2 FQGNSA.

The chain recombines TRBV19 with TRBJ1-4, with D hard to call. This CDR3 contains 14 residues. Germline assignment: CDR1 LNHDA and CDR2 SQIVND (reference sequence). Trimming left V 9 bases short and J 4 bases short, with 15 bases between. CDR3 sequence: CASGDRFYNEKLFF. CDR3 coding DNA: TGTGCCAGCGGAGACCGCTTCTATAATGAAAAACTGTTTTTT.

CDR3 nucleotides: TGTGCCAGCAGTGAGATTCGGGGCTCACCCCTCCACTTT. Amino acid sequence: CASSEIRGSPLHF. This chain links TRBV25-1 with TRBJ1-6, with D maybe TRBD1 (5 bases). The CDR3 extends over 13 amino acids. Trimming cost V 3 bases and J 10 bases, with 10 bases left between them. Per germline, CDR1 MGHDK and CDR2 SYGVNS. The whole variable domain, filled in from reference TRBV25-1 and TRBJ1-6, reads EADIYQTPRYLVIGTGKKITLECSQTMGHDKMYWYQQDPGMELHLIHYSYGVNSTEKGDLSSESTVSRIRTEHFPLTLESARPSHTSQYLCASSEIRGSPLHFGNGTRLTVT.